The 32 T cell receptor beta chains below all came from one sample that was sequenced in a study of long-term antiretroviral therapy in people with HIV. Version v3.0 of the immunoSEQ assay ran at survey level. Clones were sequenced by immunoSEQ multiplex PCR, and TCRdb holds only the in-frame ones, with some missing. The sample consists of 20,000 to 25,000 clones, approximately 95% of them appearing once. The sequencing used unsorted PBMCs, collected 7.6 years after starting antiretroviral therapy. Receptor source: a woman aged 35 to 49 with HIV.

This chain uses TRBV18 with TRBJ2-1; 8 nucleotides agree with TRBD1. Germline V gene sequence: CDR1 KGHSH, CDR2 LQKENI. This CDR3 has 14 amino acids. V gave up 1 base and J gave up 6 bases; unmatched junction bases: 2. The CDR3 loop is CASSPLQGGNEQFF. The CDR3 region has the DNA TGTGCCAGCTCACCACTACAGGGGGGCAATGAGCAGTTCTTC.

The genes are TRBV5-4 and TRBJ2-5; 9 positions agree with TRBD1. Germline V gives CDR1 SGHNT, CDR2 YYREEE (reference sequence). This CDR3 contains 15 residues. V was clipped by 0 bases and J by 5 bases; unmatched bases: 5. CDR3 sequence reads: CASSLAGTGLETQYF. CDR3 in DNA: TGTGCCAGCAGCTTGGCCGGGACAGGGCTCGAGACCCAGTACTTC.

The genes are TRBV10-3 and TRBJ1-1; TRBD1 might be the D (5 bases). Trimming cost V 5 bases and J 0 bases, with 13 bases left between them. The CDR3 has 15 residues. Per the germline V gene, CDR1 is ENHRY and CDR2 is SYGVKD. CDR3 in amino acids: CAISRDGRMNTEAFF. The DNA of the CDR3 is TGTGCCATCAGTCGGGACGGTCGAATGAACACTGAAGCTTTCTTT.

In DNA, the CDR3 is TGCGCCAGCAGCCAATCGAGGGGAGAGACCCAGTACTTC. Its protein is CASSQSRGETQYF. The genes are TRBV4-3 and TRBJ2-5, with D tentatively TRBD1 or TRBD2 (5 bases each). Trimming stripped 2 bases from V and 4 bases from J, with 8 bases between. Germline V lookup: CDR1 LGHNA, CDR2 YSLEER. This CDR3 has 13 amino acids.

This clone has only one observation. The rearrangement joins TRBV7-9 to TRBJ2-1; D is undetermined. In germline, CDR1 is SEHNR, CDR2 FQNEAQ (reference sequence). With 5 bases removed from V and 0 bases from J, the gap between germline ends came to 8 bases. The CDR3 consists of 14 residues. DNA of the CDR3: TGTGCCAGCAGCCAGACCACCTCCTACAATGAGCAGTTCTTC. This translates into CASSQTTSYNEQFF.

This chain uses TRBV6-1 with TRBJ1-4, with D perhaps matching TRBD1 (5 bases). V was pared by 4 bases and J by 7 bases, with 10 bases between. Germline V gene lookup returns CDR1 MNHNS and CDR2 SASEGT. The CDR3 has 13 amino acids. CDR3 protein: CASSGGSGEKLFF. The CDR3 DNA sequence: TGTGCCAGCAGTGGGGGGTCGGGTGAAAAACTGTTTTTT.

The genes are TRBV27 and TRBJ1-1; 7 bases are a match to TRBD1. Unmatched junction bases numbered 12, after V lost 9 bases and J lost 11 bases. The CDR3 consists of 12 residues. The germline CDR1 and CDR2 sequences are MNHEY and SMNVEV (reference sequence). CDR3 in amino acids: CASTGTDLLAFF. The CDR3 bases are TGTGCCAGTACCGGGACAGATCTGTTGGCTTTCTTT.

The chain recombines TRBV7-2 with TRBJ2-3, with a weak D call TRBD2 (6 bases). Trimming left V 2 bases short and J 3 bases short, with 12 bases between. The CDR3 runs to 15 residues. CDR1 and CDR2 (germline): SGHTA, FQGNSA. CDR3 DNA sequence: TGTGCCAGCAGCTTAATGGGGACTGTTACAGATACGCAGTATTTT. Its protein product is CASSLMGTVTDTQYF. Drawing the rest from reference TRBV7-2 and TRBJ2-3, the complete variable domain is GAGVSQSPSNKVTEKGKDVELRCDPISGHTALYWYRQSLGQGLEFLIYFQGNSAPDKSGLPSDRFSAERTGGSVSTLTIQRTQQEDSAVYLCASSLMGTVTDTQYFGPGTRLTVL.

This chain joins TRBV6-6 and TRBJ2-3; maybe TRBD2 (6 bases). In germline, CDR1 is MNHNY, CDR2 SVGAGI (reference sequence). V gave up 4 bases and J gave up 0 bases, with 8 bases separating them. The CDR3 has 14 amino acids. This CDR3 reads CASSSRGSTDTQYF. CDR3 bases: TGTGCCAGCAGTTCCCGGGGGAGCACAGATACGCAGTATTTT.

V gene TRBV7-9 combines with J gene TRBJ2-7; possibly TRBD1 for D (8 bases). CDR3 length equals 15 residues. V was trimmed by 5 bases and J by 3 bases, leaving 17 bases between them. Germline V CDR1 and CDR2: SEHNR, FQNEAQ (reference sequence). The CDR3 sequence is CASSLGTGGGYEQYF. CDR3 DNA: TGTGCCAGCAGCCTAGGGACAGGCGGGGGCTACGAGCAGTACTTC.

The rearrangement links TRBV6-6 to TRBJ1-4; D is ambiguous. V was cut by 2 bases and J by 7 bases, with 2 bases left in between. CDR3 size: 11 residues. Germline CDR1 and CDR2: MNHNY and SVGAGI (reference sequence). CDR3: CASSYPEKLFF. For the CDR3, the DNA is TGTGCCAGCAGTTACCCTGAAAAACTGTTTTTT.

This clone is a singleton in its sample. The rearrangement links TRBV7-2 to TRBJ2-1; no clear D gene. This CDR3 spans 11 amino acids. Trimming took off 5 bases at V and 2 bases at J, with 1 base between the two ends. Per the germline V gene, CDR1 is SGHTA and CDR2 is FQGNSA. The CDR3 loop is CASSAYNEQFF. The CDR3 bases are TGTGCCAGCAGCGCCTACAATGAGCAGTTCTTC.

The J gene is TRBJ1-1, the V gene TRBV18; a possible D gene is TRBD1 (6 bases). V was clipped by 3 bases and J by 4 bases, with 18 bases between them. This CDR3 has 16 residues. CDR1 KGHSH and CDR2 LQKENI come from the germline V gene. This CDR3 reads CASSPRPTGPGTEAFF. The DNA for the CDR3 is TGTGCCAGCTCACCGCGCCCGACAGGTCCGGGCACTGAAGCTTTCTTT.

The genes are TRBV6-5 and TRBJ1-1; no definite D call. From germline, CDR1 is MNHEY and CDR2 SVGAGI. This CDR3 comprises 14 residues. V was pared by 2 bases and J by 0 bases, with 7 bases between. The CDR3 DNA is TGTGCCAGCAGTTACGAGGCTATGAACACTGAAGCTTTCTTT. Its protein is CASSYEAMNTEAFF.

This chain joins TRBV7-9 and TRBJ1-1; D gene uncertain. CDR1 is SEHNR, CDR2 FQNEAQ, per germline (reference sequence). The V gene lost 4 bases and the J gene lost 8 bases, with 11 bases spanning the gap. The CDR3 totals 12 residues. Here the CDR3 reads CASSSLTLEAFF. In nucleotides, the CDR3 is TGTGCCAGCAGCTCACTGACACTGGAAGCTTTCTTT. The entire variable domain, with the rest obtained from reference TRBV7-9 and TRBJ1-1, is as follows: DTGVSQNPRHKITKRGQNVTFRCDPISEHNRLYWYRQTLGQGPEFLTYFQNEAQLEKSRLLSDRFSAERPKGSFSTLEIQRTEQGDSAMYLCASSSLTLEAFFGQGTRLTVV.

The chain uses TRBV30 and TRBJ2-7; D uncertain. The length of the CDR3 is 14 residues. Germline V gene data show CDR1 as GTSNPN and CDR2 as SVGIG (reference sequence). Trimming removed 2 bases from V and 7 bases from J, with 18 bases in between. CDR3 in amino acids: CAWSFSSTKGEQYF. CDR3 nucleotide sequence: TGTGCCTGGAGTTTTTCCAGTACCAAGGGAGAGCAGTACTTC.

The chain couples TRBV5-1 to TRBJ2-6; no clear D. From germline, CDR1 is SGHRS and CDR2 YFSETQ. CDR3 length equals 16 residues. Trimming pared 0 bases from V and 0 bases from J, leaving 7 bases between. CDR3 bases: TGCGCCAGCAGCTTGGACAGTTTCTCTGGGGCCAACGTCCTGACTTTC. This sequence encodes CASSLDSFSGANVLTF.

This clone was seen just once. This chain links TRBV6-5 with TRBJ2-7, with 9 bases that match TRBD1. The germline V gene has CDR1 MNHEY and CDR2 SVGAGI. This CDR3 has 13 residues. V lost 6 bases and J lost 4; bases outside the gene matches: 4. Here the CDR3 DNA reads TGTGCCAGCAGGACAGGGGGTAGGTACGAGCAGTACTTC. It is translated as CASRTGGRYEQYF.

This chain joins TRBV7-8 and TRBJ1-1; no definite D call. Per the germline V gene, CDR1 is SGHVS and CDR2 is FQNEAQ. The CDR3 runs 13 residues. V lost 3 bases and J 1 base, leaving 6 bases between the germline ends. The CDR3 sequence: CASSLRGNTEAFF. The CDR3 nucleotides read TGTGCCAGCAGCTTGCGGGGGAACACTGAAGCTTTCTTT.

The gene calls are TRBV18 and TRBJ2-2; the match to TRBD1 covers 9 bases. Germline V gene data show CDR1 as KGHSH and CDR2 as LQKENI. This CDR3 has 14 residues. V lost 3 bases to trimming and J lost 7 bases; unmatched junction nucleotides: 3. The CDR3 loop is CASSPGQGVGELFF. CDR3 nucleotide sequence: TGTGCCAGCTCACCGGGACAGGGAGTCGGGGAGCTGTTTTTT.

The chain uses TRBV9 and TRBJ2-7; either TRBD1 or TRBD2 may fit D (6 bases each). The CDR3 has 15 residues. Germline V gene data show CDR1 as SGDLS and CDR2 as YYNGEE. Trimming took 0 bases from V and 2 from J, leaving 12 bases between them. The CDR3: CASSVEGGPAYEQYF. CDR3 sequence (DNA): TGTGCCAGCAGCGTAGAAGGGGGGCCAGCCTACGAGCAGTACTTC.

This rearrangement joins TRBV4-3 to TRBJ2-3; 11 bases are shared with TRBD2. This CDR3 is built from 17 residues. The germline gives CDR1 LGHNA, CDR2 YSLEER. V was pared by 2 bases and J by 4 bases, with 8 bases of the junction left unmatched. The CDR3 DNA follows: TGCGCCAGCAGCCAAACGACTAGCGGGGCCCTGCCAGATACGCAGTATTTT. This sequence encodes CASSQTTSGALPDTQYF.

The chain is built from TRBV6-5 and TRBJ1-1; 7 bases align to TRBD1. Germline CDR1 reads MNHEY; CDR2 reads SVGAGI. The CDR3 covers 14 residues. J was trimmed by 4 bases and V by 6 bases; bases with no gene match: 8. DNA for the CDR3: TGTGCCAGCAGGTATCAGGGGGGGGGCACTGAAGCTTTCTTT. Its translation is CASRYQGGGTEAFF.

This chain joins TRBV4-3 and TRBJ1-6, with 8 bases lining up with TRBD1. Germline CDR1 and CDR2: LGHNA and YSLEER. This CDR3 is 18 amino acids long. V was pared by 0 bases and J by 0 bases, with 4 bases of the junction left unmatched. Here the CDR3 DNA reads TGCGCCAGCAGCCAAGAGACAGGGGCGAGCTCCTATAATTCACCCCTCCACTTT. This codes for CASSQETGASSYNSPLHF.

The gene calls are TRBV10-2 and TRBJ1-2; possibly TRBD1 for D (5 bases). Germline V lookup: CDR1 WSHSY, CDR2 SAAADI. The V and J ends lost 2 bases and 8 bases respectively, with 12 bases between them. This CDR3 is built from 13 residues. The CDR3 sequence: CASSEQSGWGYTF. The CDR3, as DNA: TGCGCCAGCAGTGAGCAGTCAGGGTGGGGCTACACCTTC.

The V and J genes are TRBV28 and TRBJ2-7, with D possibly TRBD2 on 5 matching bases. This CDR3 comprises 15 residues. V dropped 1 base and J dropped 5 bases, with 15 bases sitting between them. Per the germline V gene, CDR1 is MDHEN and CDR2 is SYDVKM. As DNA, the CDR3 is TGTGCCAGCAGTTTATCAACGGGGTTTGTGAACGAGCAGTACTTC. Its protein product is CASSLSTGFVNEQYF.

The genes are TRBV10-3 and TRBJ2-3, with 7 bases identical to TRBD1. Germline loops: CDR1 ENHRY, CDR2 SYGVKD. The CDR3 length is 13 residues. V was pared by 4 bases and J by 5 bases, with 3 bases of the junction left unmatched. The CDR3 reads CAISGDREDTQYF. The CDR3 bases are TGTGCCATCAGTGGAGACAGGGAAGATACGCAGTATTTT.

This chain uses TRBV29-1 with TRBJ1-1; 9 positions agree with TRBD1. The V gene's germline CDR1 is SQVTM and CDR2 ANQGSEA. The trim removed 6 bases at V and 5 bases at J, leaving 10 bases unmatched. CDR3 length: 14 amino acids. The chain's CDR3 is CSVGQGSEGTEAFF. CDR3 nucleotide sequence: TGCAGCGTGGGACAGGGCTCGGAAGGTACTGAAGCTTTCTTT.

This chain uses TRBV10-3 with TRBJ1-5; D remains unclear. Germline CDR1 reads ENHRY; CDR2 reads SYGVKD. This CDR3 region has 14 residues. Trimming shortened V by 0 bases and J by 2 bases, and 5 bases separated the two germline ends. The CDR3 nucleotides are TGTGCCATCAGTGAGTCTGATGGCAATCAGCCCCAGCATTTT. It specifies CAISESDGNQPQHF.

This rearrangement joins TRBV19 to TRBJ1-2; D is uncertain. The CDR3 runs to 12 residues. The ends were cut back, 7 bases at V and 2 bases at J, with 8 bases in the middle. Germline V gene sequence: CDR1 LNHDA, CDR2 SQIVND (reference sequence). The CDR3 bases are TGTGCCAGTATCGGGTTGAACTATGGCTACACCTTC. The encoded protein is CASIGLNYGYTF.

V and J are TRBV12-2 and TRBJ2-6; TRBD1, the table's D call, lacks a check against the DNA. TRBV12-2 is a known pseudogene. The CDR3 has 18 residues. CDR3 sequence reads: CASRKITSTQSRANVLTF. The CDR3 DNA follows: TGTGCAAGTCGCAAAATCACCTCCACACAAAGTCGGGCCAACGTCCTGACTTTC.

This chain joins TRBV9 and TRBJ2-1; D call uncertain. Germline V gene data show CDR1 as SGDLS and CDR2 as YYNGEE. Deletions cut 2 bases from V and 6 bases from J, with 18 bases between. This CDR3 comprises 16 residues. In DNA form, the CDR3 reads TGTGCCAGCAGCGTCTACCGGGCCGGAGCAGGCAATGAGCAGTTCTTC. Protein: CASSVYRAGAGNEQFF.